A selection of T cell receptor beta chains follows, all from one sample in a study of control samples from healthy donors and cancer patients. Only in-frame clones appear in the TCRdb table, and some are missing; sequencing was by immunoSEQ multiplex PCR. The top ten clones hold around 1.6% of a sample with some 120,000 clones, just over 90% of them seen once. Source material: PBMCs. These receptors all stem from a man aged 45-65 years with head and neck cancer. The CDR3 runs from the conserved cysteine through the conserved F or W. Some rows have no size entry. The others give once, few or many, or a class for an expanded clone.

V	J	length	size	CDR3
TRBV18	TRBJ1-2	15	few	CASSTPRERAYGYTF
TRBV12-3/TRBV12-4	TRBJ2-1	13	-	CASSWTGGNEQFF
TRBV6-5	TRBJ2-5	15	-	CASSNRDRGLETQYF
TRBV28	TRBJ1-2	16	-	CASSLSAGLGNYGYTF
TRBV7-9	TRBJ1-1	18	-	CASSPFALKRQPYTEAFF
TRBV7-9	TRBJ1-2	14	-	CASSLATGTHGYTF
TRBV29-1	TRBJ2-1	14	-	CSATGQGVYNEQFF
TRBV28	TRBJ2-2	15	-	CASSTGTANTGELFF
TRBV4-1	TRBJ2-5	14	-	CASSQEDSSETQYF
TRBV12-3/TRBV12-4	TRBJ1-6	13	-	CASRPGPNSPLHF
TRBV30	TRBJ1-1	13	-	CAFGLELNTEAFF
TRBV7-9	TRBJ2-1	15	-	CASSPYGSSYNEQFF
TRBV11-2	TRBJ1-3	15	-	CASSSGQGGGNTIYF
TRBV24-1	TRBJ2-3	13	-	CATSDDDLRTQYF
TRBV4-2	TRBJ2-3	16	-	CASSQGKTGRTDTQYF
TRBV5-1	TRBJ2-5	11	-	CASSLEETQYF